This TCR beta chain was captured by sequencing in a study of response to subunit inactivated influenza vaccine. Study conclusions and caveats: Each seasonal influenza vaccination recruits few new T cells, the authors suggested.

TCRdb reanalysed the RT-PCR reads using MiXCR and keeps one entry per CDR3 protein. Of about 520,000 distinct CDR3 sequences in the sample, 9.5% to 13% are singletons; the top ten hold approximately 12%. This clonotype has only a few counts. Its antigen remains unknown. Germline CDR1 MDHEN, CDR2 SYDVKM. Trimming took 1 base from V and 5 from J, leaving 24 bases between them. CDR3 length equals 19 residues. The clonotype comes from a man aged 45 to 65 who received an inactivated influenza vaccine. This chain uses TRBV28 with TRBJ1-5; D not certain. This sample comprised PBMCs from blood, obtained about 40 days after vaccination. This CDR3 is CASSLSLGIGSLYDQPQHF. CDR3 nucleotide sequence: TGTGCCAGCAGTTTATCACTAGGGATCGGTTCTTTATACGATCAGCCCCAGCATTTT.